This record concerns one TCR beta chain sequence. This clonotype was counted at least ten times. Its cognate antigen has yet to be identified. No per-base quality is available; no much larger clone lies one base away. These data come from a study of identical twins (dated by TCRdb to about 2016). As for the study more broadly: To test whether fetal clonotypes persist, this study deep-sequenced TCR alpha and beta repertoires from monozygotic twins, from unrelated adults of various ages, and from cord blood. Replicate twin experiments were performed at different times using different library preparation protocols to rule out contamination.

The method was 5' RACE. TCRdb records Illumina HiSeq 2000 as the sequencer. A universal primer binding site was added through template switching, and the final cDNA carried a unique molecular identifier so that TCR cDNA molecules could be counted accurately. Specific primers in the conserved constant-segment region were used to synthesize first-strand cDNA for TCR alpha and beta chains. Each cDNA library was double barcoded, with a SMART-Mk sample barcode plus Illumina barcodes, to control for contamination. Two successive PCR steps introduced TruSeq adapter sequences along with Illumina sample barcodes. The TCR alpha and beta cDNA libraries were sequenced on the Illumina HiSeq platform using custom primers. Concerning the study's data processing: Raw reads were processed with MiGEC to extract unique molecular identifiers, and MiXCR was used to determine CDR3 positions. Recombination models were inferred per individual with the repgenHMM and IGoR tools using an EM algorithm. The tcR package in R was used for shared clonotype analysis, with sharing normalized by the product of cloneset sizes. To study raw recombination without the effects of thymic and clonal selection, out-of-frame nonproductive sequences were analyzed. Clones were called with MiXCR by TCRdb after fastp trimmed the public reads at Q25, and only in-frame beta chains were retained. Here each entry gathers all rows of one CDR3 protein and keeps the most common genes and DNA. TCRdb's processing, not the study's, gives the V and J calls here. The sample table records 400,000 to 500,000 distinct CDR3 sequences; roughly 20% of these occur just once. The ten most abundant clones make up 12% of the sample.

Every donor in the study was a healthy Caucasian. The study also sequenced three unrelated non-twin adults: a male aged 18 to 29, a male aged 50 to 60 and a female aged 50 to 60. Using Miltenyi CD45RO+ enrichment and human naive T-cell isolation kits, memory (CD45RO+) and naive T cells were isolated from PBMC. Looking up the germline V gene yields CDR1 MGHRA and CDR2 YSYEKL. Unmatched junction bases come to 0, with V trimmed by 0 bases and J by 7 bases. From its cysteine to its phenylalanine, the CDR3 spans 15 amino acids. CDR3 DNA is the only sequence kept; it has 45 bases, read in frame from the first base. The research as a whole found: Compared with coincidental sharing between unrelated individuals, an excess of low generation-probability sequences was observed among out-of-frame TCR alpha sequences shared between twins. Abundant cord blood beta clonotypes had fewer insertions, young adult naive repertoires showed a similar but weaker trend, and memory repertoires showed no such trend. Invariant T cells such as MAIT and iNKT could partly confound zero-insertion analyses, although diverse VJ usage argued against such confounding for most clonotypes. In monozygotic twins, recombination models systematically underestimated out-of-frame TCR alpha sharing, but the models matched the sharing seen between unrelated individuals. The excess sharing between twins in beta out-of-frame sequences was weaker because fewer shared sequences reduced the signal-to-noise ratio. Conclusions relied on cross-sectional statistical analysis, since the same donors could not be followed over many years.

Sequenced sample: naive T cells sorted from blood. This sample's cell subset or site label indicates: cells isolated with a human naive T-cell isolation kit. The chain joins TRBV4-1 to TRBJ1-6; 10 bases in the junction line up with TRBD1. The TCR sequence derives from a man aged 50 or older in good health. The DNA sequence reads TGCGCCAGCAGCCAAGAGGGACAGGGGAATTCACCCCTCCACTTT. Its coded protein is CASSQEGQGNSPLHF.